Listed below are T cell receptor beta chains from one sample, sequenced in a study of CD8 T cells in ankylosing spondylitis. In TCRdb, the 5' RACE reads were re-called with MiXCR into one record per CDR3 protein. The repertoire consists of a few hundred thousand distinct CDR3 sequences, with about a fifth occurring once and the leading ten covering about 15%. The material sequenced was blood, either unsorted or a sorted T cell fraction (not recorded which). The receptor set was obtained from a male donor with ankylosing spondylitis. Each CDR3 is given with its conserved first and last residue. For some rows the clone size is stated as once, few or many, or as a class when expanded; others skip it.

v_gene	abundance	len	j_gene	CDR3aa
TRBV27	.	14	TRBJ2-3	CASRRLRGTDTQYF
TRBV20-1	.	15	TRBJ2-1	CSAPSEAGVPNEQFF
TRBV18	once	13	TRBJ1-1	CASSLQSDTEAFF
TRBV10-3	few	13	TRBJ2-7	CAINSRDTYEQYF
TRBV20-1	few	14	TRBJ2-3	CSVPGLAGSDTQYF
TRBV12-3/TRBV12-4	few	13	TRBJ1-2	CASTETANYGYTF
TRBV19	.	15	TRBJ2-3	CASSAPGTTTDTQYF
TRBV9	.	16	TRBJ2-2	CASSVGDSPDTGELFF
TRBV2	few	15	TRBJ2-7	CASSAGLTAPYEQYF
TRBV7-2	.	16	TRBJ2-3	CASSTGLAGDADTQYF
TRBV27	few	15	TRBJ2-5	CASSLTGDYQETQYF
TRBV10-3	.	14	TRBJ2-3	CAISQTQGTDTQYF
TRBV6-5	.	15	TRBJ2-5	CASSYSGQGQETQYF
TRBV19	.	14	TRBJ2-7	CASSNGGVNYEQYF
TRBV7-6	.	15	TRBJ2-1	CASSRTGQGYNEQFF
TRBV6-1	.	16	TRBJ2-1	CASRGTPLSSYNEQFF
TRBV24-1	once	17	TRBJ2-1	CATSDFRSGSSYNEQFF
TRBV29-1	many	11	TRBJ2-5	CSVSGVETQYF
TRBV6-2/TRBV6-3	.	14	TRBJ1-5	CASRRTGNNQPQHF
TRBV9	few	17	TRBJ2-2	CASSVERLKGPTGELFF
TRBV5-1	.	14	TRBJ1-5	CASSPGLGNQPQHF
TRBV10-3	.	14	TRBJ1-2	CAISESTEIYGYTF
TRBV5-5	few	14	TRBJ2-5	CASSWGQVGETQYF
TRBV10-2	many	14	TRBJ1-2	CASSGGQMHYGYTF
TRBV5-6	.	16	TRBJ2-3	CASSRARGGRLDTQYF